Presented here are 25 T cell receptor beta chains from one specimen sequenced in a study of cytomegalovirus exposure and HLA in healthy donors. The PCR contained 60 Vbeta and 13 Jbeta primers. Sequenced by immunoSEQ multiplex PCR; TCRdb stores in-frame clones only, minus some. The sample lists about 180,000 clones; about 77% were seen once. Sequenced material: PBMCs. These receptor sequences come from a woman aged 30 to 39 in good health and CMV-seropositive.

The chain links TRBV11-2 to TRBJ2-1, with 7 bases matching TRBD2. Germline V lookup: CDR1 SGHAT, CDR2 FQNNGV. The CDR3 covers 18 residues. V gave up 2 bases and J gave up 4 bases; unmatched junction bases: 14. The CDR3 sequence is CASSLLRSTSRVYNEQFF. CDR3 coding DNA: TGTGCCAGCAGCTTACTCCGTTCGACTAGCAGGGTATACAATGAGCAGTTCTTC.

The chain joins TRBV7-8 to TRBJ1-5; TRBD1 is a possible D gene (5 bases). CDR3 length equals 16 residues. Per the germline V gene, CDR1 is SGHVS and CDR2 is FQNEAQ. V was shortened by 2 bases and J by 2 bases, with 13 bases between the two germline ends. Written as DNA, the CDR3 is TGTGCCAGCAGCTTACAGGGAAACCTAGGCAATCAGCCCCAGCATTTT. It encodes CASSLQGNLGNQPQHF.

The rearrangement joins TRBV5-1 to TRBJ2-1; D may be TRBD2 (6 bases). V was pared by 6 bases and J by 7 bases, with 11 bases between. The germline V gene has CDR1 SGHRS and CDR2 YFSETQ. This CDR3 region has 12 residues. CDR3 in DNA: TGCGCCAGCACCCTAGGAGGGAATGAGCAGTTCTTC. Amino acids: CASTLGGNEQFF. Variable domain in full (rest from reference TRBV5-1 and TRBJ2-1): KAGVTQTPRYLIKTRGQQVTLSCSPISGHRSVSWYQQTPGQGLQFLFEYFSETQRNKGNFPGRFSGRQFSNSRSEMNVSTLELGDSALYLCASTLGGNEQFFGPGTRLTVL.

The V call is TRBV6-5, the J call TRBJ1-2; no clear D gene. Per germline, CDR1 MNHEY and CDR2 SVGAGI. The V end was cut by 5 bases, the J end by 4 bases, with 8 bases between. This CDR3 comprises 12 residues. CDR3 in amino acids: CASSAVIYGYTF. CDR3 bases: TGTGCCAGCAGTGCAGTCATCTATGGCTACACCTTC.

In its sample, this clone was seen once. At one boundary the junction diverges from the germline segment, which might be a read error. CDR3 loop: CASSQDYQGMNEQYF. The CDR3 bases are TGTGCCAGCAGCCAAGATTATCAGGGGATGAACGAGCAGTACTTC. The gene calls are TRBV4-1 and TRBJ2-7, with D maybe TRBD1 (6 bases). The germline V gene encodes CDR1 MGHRA and CDR2 YSYEKL. CDR3 length: 15 residues.

The chain is built from TRBV6-5 and TRBJ1-6, with D uncertain. Germline lookup yields CDR1 MNHEY and CDR2 SVGAGI. The germline V and J ends were trimmed by 2 bases and 9 bases, with 8 bases remaining between them. The CDR3 loop spans 13 amino acids. The chain's CDR3 is CASSYGRRSPLHF. CDR3 nucleotides: TGTGCCAGCAGTTACGGGAGACGTTCACCCCTCCACTTT.

V usage is TRBV29-1 and J usage is TRBJ2-3, with 10 bases lining up with TRBD1. The CDR3 has 16 amino acids. The trim removed 5 bases at V and 0 bases at J, leaving 8 bases unmatched. Per germline, CDR1 SQVTM and CDR2 ANQGSEA. The CDR3 region is CSVSGTGVYSTDTQYF. The CDR3 DNA sequence: TGCAGCGTTTCAGGGACAGGGGTATATAGCACAGATACGCAGTATTTT.

The DNA of the CDR3 is TGCGCCAGCAGCCCCCGGACAGGGTCCTACGAGCAGTACTTC. Translation: CASSPRTGSYEQYF. The chain recombines TRBV4-1 with TRBJ2-7, with 8 bases fitting TRBD1. In germline, CDR1 is MGHRA, CDR2 YSYEKL. CDR3 size: 14 residues. With 4 bases clipped from V and 1 base from J, the junction kept 3 bases outside the gene matches.

J is TRBJ2-5 and V is TRBV19, with a weak D call TRBD1 (6 bases). V gave up 3 bases and J gave up 2 bases, with 10 bases separating them. CDR1 and CDR2 from the germline V gene are LNHDA and SQIVND (reference sequence). The CDR3 contains 14 residues. The CDR3 is CASSMDSQQETQYF. As DNA, the CDR3 is TGTGCCAGTAGTATGGACAGCCAACAAGAGACCCAGTACTTC.

This clone was seen more than once but under ten times. The chain combines TRBV5-1 with TRBJ2-7; TRBD1 matches 9 bases. The CDR3 runs to 14 residues. V gave up 0 bases and J gave up 7 bases; unmatched junction bases: 5. CDR1 is SGHRS and CDR2 is YFSETQ in the germline V gene. CDR3 DNA sequence: TGCGCCAGCAGCTTGGGACAGGGGGTGTTTGAGCAGTACTTC. Translation gives CASSLGQGVFEQYF.

The J gene is TRBJ1-3, the V gene TRBV4-1, with D unclear. Trimming left V 1 base short and J 4 bases short, with 8 bases between. The CDR3 runs 14 residues. The germline CDR1 and CDR2 sequences are MGHRA and YSYEKL. The CDR3 reads CASSQGLRGNTIYF. In DNA, the CDR3 is TGCGCCAGCAGCCAAGGCTTACGGGGAAACACCATATATTTT.

This chain connects TRBV7-2 to TRBJ2-1; 9 nucleotides align to TRBD2. Per germline, CDR1 SGHTA and CDR2 FQGNSA. V shed 5 bases, J shed 0 bases, and the junction held 2 bases outside the gene matches. The CDR3 is 15 residues long. The CDR3 protein is CASSLSGSSYNEQFF. The CDR3 DNA reads as TGTGCCAGCAGCCTTAGCGGGAGCTCCTACAATGAGCAGTTCTTC.

V gene TRBV9 combines with J gene TRBJ1-4; D perhaps matches TRBD1 (5 bases). CDR1 is SGDLS, CDR2 YYNGEE, per germline. Trimming removed 2 bases from V and 5 bases from J, with 10 bases in between. This CDR3 comprises 14 residues. The CDR3 protein is CASSVQGVNEKLFF. CDR3 in DNA: TGTGCCAGCAGCGTCCAGGGTGTCAATGAAAAACTGTTTTTT.

V gene TRBV9 combines with J gene TRBJ1-4; TRBD1 aligns across 8 bases. The V and J ends lost 4 bases and 8 bases, in that order; junction bases with no gene match: 10. Germline V gives CDR1 SGDLS, CDR2 YYNGEE. This CDR3 comprises 15 residues. CDR3 protein: CASSTGQGGVEKLFF. The CDR3 DNA sequence: TGTGCCAGCAGCACTGGACAGGGAGGGGTCGAAAAACTGTTTTTT.

This chain joins TRBV11-3 and TRBJ2-2, with TRBD2 identical over 11 bases. This CDR3 is 16 amino acids long. V was clipped by 2 bases and J by 9 bases; unmatched bases: 8. Germline lookup yields CDR1 SGHNT and CDR2 YENEEA. In nucleotides, the CDR3 is TGTGCCAGCAGCTTACAGATAGCGGGGGGGCCCCGGGAGCTGTTTTTT. Protein: CASSLQIAGGPRELFF.

V gene TRBV5-6 combines with J gene TRBJ2-7, with a possible D match to TRBD2 (7 bases). The germline CDR1 and CDR2 sequences are SGHDT and YYEEEE. V lost 5 bases and J lost 7, with 28 bases in between. The CDR3 sequence is 17 residues long. CDR3 loop: CASSRKVRGRGGEEQYF. Here the CDR3 DNA reads TGTGCCAGCAGTCGTAAAGTTCGAGGGAGGGGGGGTGAGGAGCAGTACTTC.

This chain connects TRBV2 to TRBJ2-3; TRBD2 might be the D (6 bases). V lost 7 bases and J 3 bases, leaving 11 bases between the germline ends. CDR1 is SNHLY and CDR2 is FYNNEI in the germline V gene. The CDR3 totals 13 residues. CDR3: CASMGGLTDTQYF. CDR3 DNA: TGTGCCAGCATGGGGGGATTAACAGATACGCAGTATTTT.

This clone was seen more than once but under ten times. This rearrangement joins TRBV5-1 to TRBJ2-7; possibly TRBD1 for D (6 bases). The V and J ends lost 7 bases and 0 bases respectively, with 11 bases between them. The length of the CDR3 is 13 residues. The germline V gene has CDR1 SGHRS and CDR2 YFSETQ. The CDR3 DNA sequence: TGCGCCAGCCGGGCGGACAGCTCCTACGAGCAGTACTTC. This sequence encodes CASRADSSYEQYF.

The chain couples TRBV13 to TRBJ2-7, with 8 bases that match TRBD1. Trimming at V came to 2 bases and at J to 4 bases, leaving 4 bases not matched to a gene. In germline, CDR1 is PRHDT, CDR2 FYEKMQ (reference sequence). The CDR3 extends over 14 amino acids. The DNA of the CDR3 is TGTGCCAGCAGCTTATACAGGGGGAGATACGAGCAGTACTTC. Its translation: CASSLYRGRYEQYF.

The chain joins TRBV7-8 to TRBJ2-1, with D perhaps matching TRBD1 (5 bases). V was trimmed by 7 bases and J by 4 bases, leaving 11 bases between them. The CDR3 length is 13 residues. The germline V gene encodes CDR1 SGHVS and CDR2 FQNEAQ. CDR3 nucleotides: TGTGCCAGCAACCTGGACACATACAATGAGCAGTTCTTC. Translation: CASNLDTYNEQFF. Full variable domain (rest looked up from reference TRBV7-8 and TRBJ2-1): GAGVSQSPRYKVAKRGQDVALRCDPISGHVSLFWYQQALGQGPEFLTYFQNEAQLDKSGLPSDRFFAERPEGSVSTLKIQRTQQEDSAVYLCASNLDTYNEQFFGPGTRLTVL.

V usage is TRBV18 and J usage is TRBJ1-5, with TRBD1 matching 7 bases. V lost 5 bases and J lost 1; bases outside the gene matches: 14. Germline values: CDR1 KGHSH, CDR2 LQKENI. The CDR3 is made up of 18 amino acids. The CDR3 protein is CASSSKQGTGISNQPQHF. In DNA, the CDR3 is TGTGCCAGCTCATCAAAACAGGGGACCGGGATAAGCAATCAGCCCCAGCATTTT.

The chain uses TRBV11-2 and TRBJ1-6; TRBD1 is a possible D gene (5 bases). V lost 3 bases, J lost 7 bases, and 10 bases lay in between. The CDR3 is 14 residues long. Looked up from germline, CDR1 is SGHAT and CDR2 is FQNNGV. Here the CDR3 DNA reads TGTGCCAGCAGCTTGGGGCAAGAAAATTCACCCCTCCACTTT. The encoded protein is CASSLGQENSPLHF.

As to this clone: This same CDR3 is encoded by further DNA sequences in the sample. V gene TRBV5-1 combines with J gene TRBJ2-3; 12 nucleotides align to TRBD2. J gave up 4 bases and V 0 bases, and 0 bases lay outside the gene matches. The germline V gene has CDR1 SGHRS and CDR2 YFSETQ. The CDR3 totals 15 residues. DNA of the CDR3: TGCGCCAGCAGCTTGGCTAGCGGGGGGGCAGATACGCAGTATTTT. It translates to CASSLASGGADTQYF. Looking up the rest from reference TRBV5-1 and TRBJ2-3 gives the full variable domain: KAGVTQTPRYLIKTRGQQVTLSCSPISGHRSVSWYQQTPGQGLQFLFEYFSETQRNKGNFPGRFSGRQFSNSRSEMNVSTLELGDSALYLCASSLASGGADTQYFGPGTRLTVL.

The V and J genes are TRBV7-9 and TRBJ2-6; TRBD1 agrees at 8 bases. This CDR3 has 18 amino acids. V shed 4 bases, J shed 0 bases, and the junction held 8 bases outside the gene matches. CDR1 and CDR2 from the germline V gene are SEHNR and FQNEAQ (reference sequence). The DNA of the CDR3 is TGTGCCAGCAGCTCCACCGGGACAGGTTCCTCTGGGGCCAACGTCCTGACTTTC. Its protein product is CASSSTGTGSSGANVLTF. The full variable domain, its missing parts supplied by reference TRBV7-9 and TRBJ2-6, is DTGVSQNPRHKITKRGQNVTFRCDPISEHNRLYWYRQTLGQGPEFLTYFQNEAQLEKSRLLSDRFSAERPKGSFSTLEIQRTEQGDSAMYLCASSSTGTGSSGANVLTFGAGSRLTVL.

The rearrangement links TRBV7-9 to TRBJ1-4; maybe TRBD1 (6 bases). Germline values: CDR1 SEHNR, CDR2 FQNEAQ (reference sequence). The CDR3 sequence is 16 residues long. Between the trimmed V and J ends, which lost 4 bases and 3 bases, there was a span of 15 bases. CDR3 DNA sequence: TGTGCCAGCAGCTCGAGAGGGGGACGAGCTAATGAAAAACTGTTTTTT. Encoded protein: CASSSRGGRANEKLFF.